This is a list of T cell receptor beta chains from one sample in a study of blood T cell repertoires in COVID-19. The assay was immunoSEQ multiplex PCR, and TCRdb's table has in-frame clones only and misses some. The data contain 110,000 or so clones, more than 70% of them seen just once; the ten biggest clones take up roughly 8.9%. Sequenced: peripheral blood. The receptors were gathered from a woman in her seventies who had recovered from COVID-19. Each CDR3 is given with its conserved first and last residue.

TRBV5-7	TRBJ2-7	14	CASSLVQGHYEQYF
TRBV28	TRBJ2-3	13	CASQGGGTDTQYF
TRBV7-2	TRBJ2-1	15	CASSLFSGDYNEQFF
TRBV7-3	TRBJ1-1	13	CASSLTGVTEAFF
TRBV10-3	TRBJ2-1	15	CAISQQGLADNEQFF
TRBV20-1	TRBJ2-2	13	CSASLAGEIGLFF
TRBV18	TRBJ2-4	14	CASSRPEAKNIQYF
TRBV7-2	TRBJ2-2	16	CASSLTPTGGFGELFF
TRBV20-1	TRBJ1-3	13	CSASRSSGNTIYF
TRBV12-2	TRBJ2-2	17	CASPGPWGVKNTGELFF
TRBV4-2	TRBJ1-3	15	CASSLGDRLVNTIYF
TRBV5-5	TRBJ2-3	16	CASSLASGRNADTQYF
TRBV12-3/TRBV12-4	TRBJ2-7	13	CASSLNRDYEQYF
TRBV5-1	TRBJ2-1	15	CASSPRTSGYNEQFF
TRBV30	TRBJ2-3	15	CAQLPTDFYTDTQYF
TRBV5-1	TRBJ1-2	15	CASSSGQEANYGYTF
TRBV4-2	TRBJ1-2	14	CASSHGQGDYGYTF
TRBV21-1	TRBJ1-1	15	CASRRLGGWNTEAFF
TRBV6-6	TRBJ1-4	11	CASSGQGGLFF
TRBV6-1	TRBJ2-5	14	CASSEVAGGQTQYF
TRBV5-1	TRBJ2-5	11	CASSDLETQYF
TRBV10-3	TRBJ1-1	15	CAISDTGGEYTEAFF
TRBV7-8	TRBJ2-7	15	CASSARQGAWYEQYF
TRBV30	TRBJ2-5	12	CAWNLFFETQYF
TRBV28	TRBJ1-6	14	CASRPGQGGSPLHF
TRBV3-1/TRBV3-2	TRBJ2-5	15	CASSQEWVGGETQYF
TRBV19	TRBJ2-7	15	CASSTQGAANYEQYF
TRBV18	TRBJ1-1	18	CASSPPTGGVRGFTEAFF
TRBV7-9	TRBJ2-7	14	CASSLGTATYEQYF
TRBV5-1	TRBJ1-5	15	CASSFTGQLNQPQHF
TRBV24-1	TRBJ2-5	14	CATQARGQGETQYF
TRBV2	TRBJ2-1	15	CASSQTSGPYNEQFF
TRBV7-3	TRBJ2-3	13	CASSLAGADTQYF
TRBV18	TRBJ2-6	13	CASSRTGANVLTF
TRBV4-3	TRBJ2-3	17	CASSQGGDPGRTDTQYF
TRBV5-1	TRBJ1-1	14	CASAQGRMNTEAFF
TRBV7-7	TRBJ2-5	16	CASSPQMTGGEETQYF
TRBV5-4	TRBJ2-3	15	CASSLTSGSTDTQYF
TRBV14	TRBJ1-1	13	CASSGRQGTEAFF
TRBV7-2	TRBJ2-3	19	CASSQPWLAGGPSTDTQYF
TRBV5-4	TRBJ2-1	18	CASSLLGQGVARANEQFF
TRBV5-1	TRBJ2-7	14	CASSTGGRGNEQYF
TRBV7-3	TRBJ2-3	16	CASSSGGSGSTDTQYF
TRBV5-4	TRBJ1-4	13	CASSPQEGEKLFF
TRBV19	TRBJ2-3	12	CASSFGGDTQYF
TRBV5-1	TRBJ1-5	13	CASSSQGDQPQHF
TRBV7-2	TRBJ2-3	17	CASSPSRRGGRTDTQYF
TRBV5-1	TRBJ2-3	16	CASSKEFGSRTDTQYF
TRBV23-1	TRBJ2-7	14	CASSQSPRCYEQYF
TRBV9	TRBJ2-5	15	CASSVVRGLGKTQYF
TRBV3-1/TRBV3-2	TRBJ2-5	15	CASSQSGLAGETQYF
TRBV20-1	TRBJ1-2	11	CSARDDWYYTF
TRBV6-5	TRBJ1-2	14	CASSFWDRNYGYTF
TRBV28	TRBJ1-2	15	CASSYHQANFYGYTF
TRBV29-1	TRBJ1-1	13	CSALRYVNTEAFF
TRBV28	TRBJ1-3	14	CASSSRVSGNTIYF
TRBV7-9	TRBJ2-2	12	CAAGGYTGELFF